Presented here are 32 T cell receptor beta chains from one specimen sequenced in a study of blood T cell repertoires in COVID-19. Measured with immunoSEQ multiplex PCR; TCRdb has only the in-frame clones, and not every one. The sample carries 45,000 to 60,000 clones, approximately 86% recorded once. The source material was peripheral blood. The receptors were gathered from a man aged 55 to 69 with acute or convalescent COVID-19.

The chain links TRBV5-1 to TRBJ2-7; 13 nucleotides agree with TRBD2. V lost 4 bases to trimming and J lost 4 bases; unmatched junction nucleotides: 5. CDR3 length: 15 amino acids. Germline V gene sequence: CDR1 SGHRS, CDR2 YFSETQ. The CDR3 spells CASSQGLAGTYEQYF. CDR3 sequence (DNA): TGCGCCAGCAGCCAGGGACTAGCGGGGACGTACGAGCAGTACTTC.

The chain carries TRBV6-4 and TRBJ2-1; no firm D call. In germline, CDR1 is MRHNA, CDR2 SNTAGT. The CDR3 is made up of 15 amino acids. Trimming cost V 4 bases and J 6 bases, with 16 bases left between them. CDR3 DNA sequence: TGTGCCAGCAGTGCGACTGATTACCCATCCAATGAGCAGTTCTTC. It translates to CASSATDYPSNEQFF.

The count of this clone is one. The V call is TRBV7-2, the J call TRBJ2-1, with 11 bases identical to TRBD2. CDR1 and CDR2 from the germline V gene are SGHTA and FQGNSA. V dropped 5 bases and J dropped 7; count of bases not matched to a gene: 7. The CDR3 covers 15 residues. The CDR3 loop reads CASSPKLAGDNEQFF. The CDR3 DNA reads as TGTGCCAGCAGCCCCAAACTAGCGGGAGATAATGAGCAGTTCTTC.

A note on this clone: One end of the junction does not line up with germline, which may come from a read error. This chain joins TRBV7-7 and TRBJ2-2, with TRBD1 matching 8 bases. Germline lookup yields CDR1 SSHAT and CDR2 FNYEAQ (reference sequence). The CDR3 has 18 amino acids. CDR3 in DNA: TGTGCTAGCAGCTTTCATACTTCAGGGGGCTGGGGCACCGGGGAGCTGTTTTTT. Translation gives CASSFHTSGGWGTGELFF.

The chain employs TRBV19 and TRBJ2-1; TRBD2 matches at 7 bases. The CDR3 contains 16 residues. J gave up 6 bases and V 6 bases, and 14 bases lay outside the gene matches. Germline V CDR1 and CDR2: LNHDA, SQIVND (reference sequence). CDR3 loop: CASRATGTMRPNEQFF. The CDR3 coding sequence is TGTGCCAGTAGGGCCACCGGGACTATGCGGCCCAATGAGCAGTTCTTC.

The table lists this clone with a few counts. The CDR3 protein is CASSLVRGGGTDTQYF. CDR3 coding DNA: TGTGCCAGCAGCTTAGTTCGCGGGGGGGGCACAGATACGCAGTATTTT. The chain uses TRBV11-3 and TRBJ2-3, with TRBD2 identical over 9 bases. Per germline, CDR1 SGHNT and CDR2 YENEEA. This CDR3 is 16 amino acids long. The V and J ends lost 1 base and 1 base, in that order; junction bases with no gene match: 3.

The table lists this clone with a count of one. The chain links TRBV6-2 or TRBV6-3 to TRBJ2-4, with a tentative D call TRBD2 (6 bases). V shed 0 bases and J shed 7 bases, with 19 bases lying between them. Germline V lookup: CDR1 MNHEY, CDR2 SVGEGT. The CDR3 runs 17 residues. CDR3 in amino acids: CASSYSSRGLSGNIQYF. The DNA of the CDR3 is TGTGCCAGCAGTTACTCTTCGCGGGGTTTGTCGGGTAACATTCAGTACTTC.

This clone showed up just once. The rearrangement uses TRBV3-1 (or the pseudogene TRBV3-2) and TRBJ1-2; TRBD1 matches 11 bases. Germline V gives CDR1 LGHDT, CDR2 YNNKEL (reference sequence). J was trimmed by 7 bases and V by 1 base; bases with no gene match: 8. The CDR3 is 16 residues long. CDR3 residues: CASSQGGQGVPSGYTF. CDR3 DNA: TGTGCCAGCAGCCAAGGGGGACAGGGGGTGCCTTCTGGCTACACCTTC.

The J gene is TRBJ1-4, the V gene TRBV29-1; perhaps TRBD1 as D (5 bases). The CDR3 contains 12 residues. Germline assignment: CDR1 SQVTM and CDR2 ANQGSEA. Trimming stripped 4 bases from V and 8 bases from J, with 11 bases between. CDR3: CSVVREGEKLFF. The DNA for the CDR3 is TGCAGCGTTGTCAGGGAGGGGGAAAAACTGTTTTTT.

V and J are TRBV7-9 and TRBJ2-7, with TRBD1 as a possible D gene (5 bases). CDR1 and CDR2 (germline): SEHNR, FQNEAQ (reference sequence). Trimming took off 4 bases at V and 12 bases at J, with 16 bases between the two ends. There are 12 residues in the CDR3. CDR3: CASSWGPGLAYF. In DNA, the CDR3 is TGTGCCAGCAGCTGGGGCCCGGGTCTCGCGTACTTC.

The chain links TRBV2 to TRBJ1-2; 7 bases match TRBD1. V lost 7 bases and J lost 4; bases outside the gene matches: 12. The CDR3 covers 15 residues. Germline assignment: CDR1 SNHLY and CDR2 FYNNEI. The CDR3 nucleotides read TGTGCCAGCACCCGAACGAGGGGGCGCGGCTATGGCTACACCTTC. Its translation is CASTRTRGRGYGYTF.

V and J are TRBV7-8 and TRBJ1-1; tentative D call: TRBD1 (6 bases). Trimming took 1 base from V and 0 from J, leaving 12 bases between them. Germline CDR1 reads SGHVS; CDR2 reads FQNEAQ. The CDR3 totals 16 residues. The CDR3 region is CASSLDAGAMNTEAFF. CDR3 DNA sequence: TGTGCCAGCAGCTTAGACGCAGGGGCCATGAACACTGAAGCTTTCTTT.

Only a few counts were recorded for this clone. The rearrangement joins TRBV14 to TRBJ2-2; tentative D call: TRBD1 (5 bases). With 3 bases removed from V and 4 bases from J, the gap between germline ends came to 6 bases. The CDR3 is 13 amino acids. From germline, CDR1 is SGHDN and CDR2 FVKESK. The CDR3 loop reads CASSQQGTGELFF. CDR3 bases: TGTGCCAGCAGCCAGCAGGGCACCGGGGAGCTGTTTTTT.

The chain joins TRBV5-1 to TRBJ2-3; D is ambiguous. This CDR3 region has 17 residues. Trimming took 2 bases from V and 0 from J, leaving 16 bases between them. Germline V gene data show CDR1 as SGHRS and CDR2 as YFSETQ. The CDR3 region has the DNA TGCGCCAGCAGCTTTATCGCCGGGTTCACTAGCACAGATACGCAGTATTTT. It is translated as CASSFIAGFTSTDTQYF. Based on the CDR3 plus reference TRBV5-1 and TRBJ2-3, the full variable domain is KAGVTQTPRYLIKTRGQQVTLSCSPISGHRSVSWYQQTPGQGLQFLFEYFSETQRNKGNFPGRFSGRQFSNSRSEMNVSTLELGDSALYLCASSFIAGFTSTDTQYFGPGTRLTVL.

This clone was seen only once. This chain joins TRBV4-1 and TRBJ2-1; no reliable D call. The CDR3 covers 14 residues. Germline loops: CDR1 MGHRA, CDR2 YSYEKL. Deletions cut 2 bases from V and 0 bases from J, with 5 bases between. The CDR3 sequence is CASSQSSSYNEQFF. CDR3 DNA sequence: TGCGCCAGCAGCCAATCGAGCTCCTACAATGAGCAGTTCTTC.

The chain couples TRBV14 to TRBJ1-6; 8 bases align to TRBD1. The CDR3 has 14 residues. V was clipped by 4 bases and J by 7 bases; unmatched bases: 3. CDR1 and CDR2 from the germline V gene are SGHDN and FVKESK. The DNA for the CDR3 is TGTGCCAGCAGCCGAGACAGGGGAAATTCACCCCTCCACTTT. Translating gives CASSRDRGNSPLHF.

This clone was observed a single time. The gene calls are TRBV5-1 and TRBJ1-2; D remains ambiguous. Germline values: CDR1 SGHRS, CDR2 YFSETQ. Trimming cost V 2 bases and J 2 bases, with 4 bases left between them. The CDR3 spans 12 residues. This CDR3 is CASSLQNYGYTF. CDR3 in DNA: TGCGCCAGCAGCTTACAGAACTATGGCTACACCTTC.

V is TRBV15 and J is TRBJ2-7; unclear D gene. Germline loops: CDR1 LNHNV, CDR2 YYDKDF (reference sequence). Trimming stripped 0 bases from V and 7 bases from J, with 19 bases between. CDR3 length equals 16 residues. The CDR3, as DNA: TGTGCCACCAGCAGAGATGGCCAGGTGACCTTAGGAGAGCAGTACTTC. Translation: CATSRDGQVTLGEQYF. Complete variable domain (other parts from reference TRBV15 and TRBJ2-7): DAMVIQNPRYQVTQFGKPVTLSCSQTLNHNVMYWYQQKSSQAPKLLFHYYDKDFNNEADTPDNFQSRRPNTSFCFLDIRSPGLGDTAMYLCATSRDGQVTLGEQYFGPGTRLTVT.

J is TRBJ2-1 and V is TRBV7-2; D is unclear. The CDR3 spans 10 residues. V was clipped by 3 bases and J by 8 bases, with 2 bases between them. Per the germline V gene, CDR1 is SGHTA and CDR2 is FQGNSA. The CDR3 DNA is TGTGCCAGCAGCTTCTATGAGCAGTTCTTC. This codes for CASSFYEQFF.

CDR3 sequence: CASSLLTEANYGYTF. CDR3 nucleotide sequence: TGTGCCAGCAGCCTTTTGACAGAAGCTAACTATGGCTACACCTTC. The V call is TRBV5-5, the J call TRBJ1-2; the D gene is possibly TRBD1 (5 bases). The germline V and J ends were trimmed by 4 bases and 0 bases, with 13 bases remaining between them. The CDR3 is 15 amino acids. Looked up from germline, CDR1 is SGHKS and CDR2 is YYEKEE (reference sequence).

The CDR3 DNA is TGCGCCAGCAGCTTGGGGACAGCGAACACTGAAGCTTTCTTT. This codes for CASSLGTANTEAFF. V and J are TRBV5-1 and TRBJ1-1; D might be TRBD1 (6 bases). CDR1 and CDR2 from the germline V gene are SGHRS and YFSETQ. Deletions cut 0 bases from V and 1 base from J, with 7 bases between. This CDR3 spans 14 amino acids.

This clone was seen a single time. This chain joins TRBV13 and TRBJ2-7; 7 bases are shared with TRBD1. The CDR3 is made up of 14 amino acids. Germline V gene lookup returns CDR1 PRHDT and CDR2 FYEKMQ (reference sequence). Trimming removed 5 bases from V and 6 bases from J; junction bases left unmatched: 10. The CDR3 sequence is CASSKTGYLTEQYF. CDR3 sequence (DNA): TGTGCCAGCAGCAAGACAGGGTACCTCACCGAGCAGTACTTC.

The chain has TRBV5-1 and TRBJ2-1, with 9 bases that match TRBD2. Trimming took 4 bases from V and 8 from J; bases not matched to a gene: 13. The CDR3 is made up of 16 amino acids. Germline CDR1 SGHRS, CDR2 YFSETQ. CDR3 loop: CASSLERGALGYEQFF. CDR3 nucleotides: TGCGCCAGCAGCCTTGAGCGGGGGGCCCTTGGGTATGAGCAGTTCTTC.

The CDR3: CASSKEIAAQYF. In DNA form, the CDR3 reads TGTGCCAGCAGCAAAGAAATAGCGGCGCAGTACTTC. The chain uses TRBV21-1 and TRBJ2-7; the table's D call TRBD2 went unverified against the DNA. TRBV21-1 is given as a pseudogene. The CDR3 is made up of 12 amino acids.

This chain joins TRBV7-2 and TRBJ2-5, with TRBD2 identical over 8 bases. The CDR3 consists of 16 residues. The V gene end was trimmed by 1 base and the J gene end by 5 bases; junction bases not matched to a gene: 9. Germline loops: CDR1 SGHTA, CDR2 FQGNSA. DNA for the CDR3: TGTGCCAGCAGCTTAGTTCCGTTCGGGGGGGCGGAGACCCAGTACTTC. Protein sequence: CASSLVPFGGAETQYF.

This clone was detected only once. The gene calls are TRBV4-1 and TRBJ2-7, with D possibly TRBD1 on 6 matching bases. The ends were cut back, 1 base at V and 3 bases at J, with 13 bases in the middle. CDR1 and CDR2 from the germline V gene are MGHRA and YSYEKL. CDR3 size: 15 residues. CDR3 in amino acids: CASSQGLTGSYEQYF. Here the CDR3 DNA reads TGCGCCAGCAGCCAAGGGCTCACAGGGAGCTACGAGCAGTACTTC.

The rearrangement uses TRBV29-1 and TRBJ2-2; D is unclear. Looked up from germline, CDR1 is SQVTM and CDR2 is ANQGSEA. The CDR3 runs to 12 residues. The CDR3 loop is CSYCGNTGELFF. The CDR3 nucleotides read TGCAGTTATTGCGGGAACACCGGGGAGCTGTTTTTT.

The chain carries TRBV28 and TRBJ1-2; 7 bases align to TRBD1. V trimming: 6 bases; J trimming: 2 bases; junction bases outside the gene matches: 6. The length of the CDR3 is 14 residues. Germline loops: CDR1 MDHEN, CDR2 SYDVKM. CDR3 sequence reads: CASRRQGGNYGYTF. The CDR3 nucleotides read TGTGCCAGCAGAAGACAGGGTGGGAACTATGGCTACACCTTC.

The chain links TRBV15 to TRBJ2-7, with D perhaps matching TRBD2 (5 bases). Germline V lookup: CDR1 LNHNV, CDR2 YYDKDF (reference sequence). V was cut by 1 base and J by 2 bases, with 9 bases left in between. CDR3 size: 14 residues. The CDR3 DNA reads as TGTGCCACCAGCAGAGGGTGGGAGCCCTACGAGCAGTACTTC. Amino acids: CATSRGWEPYEQYF.

This chain connects TRBV19 to TRBJ1-2, with a possible D match to TRBD1 (6 bases). CDR1 is LNHDA and CDR2 is SQIVND in the germline V gene (reference sequence). V dropped 8 bases and J dropped 5 bases, with 18 bases sitting between them. This CDR3 is built from 14 residues. DNA of the CDR3: TGTGCCAGTTCTCTCTCGGGGGGCAGGTATGGCTACACCTTC. It is translated as CASSLSGGRYGYTF.

The genes are TRBV3-1 (or the pseudogene TRBV3-2) and TRBJ2-7; 8 bases fit TRBD2. In germline, CDR1 is LGHDT, CDR2 YNNKEL (reference sequence). With V trimmed by 0 bases and J by 0 bases, 4 bases remained unmatched. The CDR3 extends over 16 amino acids. The CDR3 DNA is TGTGCCAGCAGCCAAGAAGGGACTAGATCCTCCTACGAGCAGTACTTC. This encodes CASSQEGTRSSYEQYF.

This rearrangement joins TRBV27 to TRBJ1-1; TRBD1 is a possible D gene (6 bases). With 8 bases removed from V and 3 bases from J, the gap between germline ends came to 16 bases. Per germline, CDR1 MNHEY and CDR2 SMNVEV (reference sequence). This CDR3 contains 14 residues. The CDR3 DNA is TGTGCCAGCCGCGAAGGGGGAAGAGACACTGAAGCTTTCTTT. This sequence encodes CASREGGRDTEAFF.